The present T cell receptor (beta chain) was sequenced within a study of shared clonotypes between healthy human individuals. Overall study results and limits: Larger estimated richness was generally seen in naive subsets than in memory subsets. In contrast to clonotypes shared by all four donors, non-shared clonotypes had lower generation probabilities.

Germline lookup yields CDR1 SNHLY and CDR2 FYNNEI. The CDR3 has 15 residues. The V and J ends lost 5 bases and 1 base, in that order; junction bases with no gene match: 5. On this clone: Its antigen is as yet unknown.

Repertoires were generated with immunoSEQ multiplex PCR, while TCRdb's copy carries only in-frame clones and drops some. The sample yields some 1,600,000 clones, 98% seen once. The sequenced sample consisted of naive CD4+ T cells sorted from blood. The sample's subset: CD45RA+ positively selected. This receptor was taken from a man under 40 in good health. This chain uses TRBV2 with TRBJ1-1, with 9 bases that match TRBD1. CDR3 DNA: TGTGCCAGCAGTTACTACAGGGGGCCGAACACTGAAGCTTTCTTT. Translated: CASSYYRGPNTEAFF.